This T cell receptor beta chain was retrieved from a study of cytomegalovirus exposure and HLA in healthy donors. Findings and caveats of the study: For presence/absence analyses, sequencing depth was assumed to be roughly uniform across donors.

Notes on this clone: Antigen: not known.

This PCR relied on a set of 60 Vbeta primers and 13 Jbeta primers. The repertoire was sequenced with immunoSEQ multiplex PCR; TCRdb's copy has only in-frame clones and lacks some. Of 150,000 to 200,000 clones listed, 70% to 85% are singletons. Sequenced: PBMCs. The clonotype was recovered from a human donor in good health.

The CDR3 DNA reads TGTGCCAGCAGTAGGTCAGGGGCTGGAAACACCATATATTTT. Its protein is CASSRSGAGNTIYF. The V gene is TRBV27, the J gene TRBJ1-3, with D perhaps TRBD1 (6 bases). The CDR3 has 14 residues. Germline V lookup: CDR1 MNHEY, CDR2 SMNVEV (reference sequence). Trimming left V 5 bases short and J 2 bases short, with 10 bases between.